Below are 18 T cell receptor beta chains sequenced from a single sample in a study of T cells expressing NK-cell markers (dated by TCRdb to the early 2020s). To prepare the library, 5' RACE was applied. The reads were generated on an Illumina HiSeq 2000. Based on TCRdb reprocessing of the reads, there is one entry per CDR3 protein sequence, and DNA is missing. The record for this sample contains about 160,000 distinct CDR3 sequences. The ten largest clones capture 20% of the sample. The specimen sequenced was blood T cells: a sorted CD56 or NKG2C T cell subset, CD4+ or CD8+ T cells, or bulk PBMC T cells (not recorded which). The receptors here all came from a man between 18 and 69 years old in good health.

The V call is TRBV13, the J call TRBJ1-1. Germline V gene data show CDR1 as PRHDT and CDR2 as FYEKMQ (reference sequence). The CDR3 has 15 amino acids. The CDR3 loop is CASSLGLMGNTEAFF.

CDR3 sequence reads: CATSRVAVETQYF. This chain joins TRBV15 and TRBJ2-5. Germline V CDR1 and CDR2: LNHNV, YYDKDF (reference sequence). This CDR3 comprises 13 residues.

The CDR3 region is CASTPNEAPKDTQYF. This chain links TRBV12-3 or TRBV12-4 with TRBJ2-3; as DNA is missing, the TRBD2 call by TCRdb cannot be tested. The CDR3 covers 15 residues.

The genes are TRBV4-1 and TRBJ2-3. Germline V gives CDR1 MGHRA, CDR2 YSYEKL. This CDR3 region has 12 residues. The CDR3: CASSLWGGTQYF.

CDR3 sequence: CASSETGVPGELFF. J is TRBJ2-2 and V is TRBV7-8; TCRdb's D call of TRBD1 is untestable without DNA. This CDR3 contains 14 residues. The germline V gene encodes CDR1 SGHVS and CDR2 FQNEAQ.

The chain combines TRBV9 with TRBJ2-1; TCRdb's D gene call, TRBD2, goes unchecked for lack of DNA. Per germline, CDR1 SGDLS and CDR2 YYNGEE. This CDR3 spans 16 amino acids. This chain's CDR3 is CASSVAGRGGYNEQFF. The full variable domain, its missing parts supplied by reference TRBV9 and TRBJ2-1, is DSGVTQTPKHLITATGQRVTLRCSPRSGDLSVYWYQQSLDQGLQFLIQYYNGEERAKGNILERFSAQQFPDLHSELNLSSLELGDSALYFCASSVAGRGGYNEQFFGPGTRLTVL.

Here the CDR3 reads CASSLILRGMNTEAFF. V usage is TRBV5-1 and J usage is TRBJ1-1; the TCRdb D gene call, TRBD1, has no DNA to confirm it. Germline V gene data show CDR1 as SGHRS and CDR2 as YFSETQ. The CDR3 runs 16 residues.

The chain has TRBV5-8 and TRBJ2-3; absent DNA, TCRdb's TRBD2 call cannot be checked. Germline V gene sequence: CDR1 SGHTS, CDR2 YDEGEE. CDR3 length equals 16 residues. CDR3 amino acids: CASSSDSGLSTDTQYF.

V gene TRBV20-1 combines with J gene TRBJ2-1; TCRdb lists TRBD1, though no DNA is available to test this call. The CDR3 extends over 16 amino acids. Germline-derived CDR1 and CDR2 are DFQATT and SNEGSKA (reference sequence). This CDR3 is CSARVLAGGLYNEQFF.

The chain combines TRBV7-9 with TRBJ1-1. Germline-derived CDR1 and CDR2 are SEHNR and FQNEAQ (reference sequence). This CDR3 region has 11 residues. The CDR3 reads CASLVPDEAFF. Full variable domain (outside the CDR3, taken from reference TRBV7-9 and TRBJ1-1): DTGVSQNPRHKITKRGQNVTFRCDPISEHNRLYWYRQTLGQGPEFLTYFQNEAQLEKSRLLSDRFSAERPKGSFSTLEIQRTEQGDSAMYLCASLVPDEAFFGQGTRLTVV.

The V call is TRBV12-3 or TRBV12-4, the J call TRBJ1-2. This CDR3 comprises 13 residues. CDR3 protein: CASSLSLSYGYTF.

This chain links TRBV5-6 with TRBJ2-3; TCRdb outputs TRBD2, but without DNA this stays unchecked. This CDR3 is built from 17 residues. The V gene's germline CDR1 is SGHDT and CDR2 YYEEEE. The CDR3 loop reads CASSLPKTEVEADTQYF. Combining the CDR3 with reference TRBV5-6 and TRBJ2-3 gives the whole variable domain DAGVTQSPTHLIKTRGQQVTLRCSPKSGHDTVSWYQQALGQGPQFIFQYYEEEERQRGNFPDRFSGHQFPNYSSELNVNALLLGDSALYLCASSLPKTEVEADTQYFGPGTRLTVL.

V gene TRBV7-8 combines with J gene TRBJ2-3; TCRdb selects TRBD1, and the lack of DNA leaves this call unchecked. The CDR3 totals 14 residues. Germline V lookup: CDR1 SGHVS, CDR2 FQNEAQ. The CDR3 protein is CASSLEGTRDTQYF.

The rearrangement joins TRBV9 to TRBJ2-5; TCRdb lists TRBD1, though no DNA is available to test this call. The CDR3 contains 14 residues. Looked up from germline, CDR1 is SGDLS and CDR2 is YYNGEE. The CDR3 spells CASSVAGGIETQYF.

The chain links TRBV2 to TRBJ2-4; TCRdb picks TRBD1, but there is no DNA to check that call. CDR1 and CDR2 (germline): SNHLY, FYNNEI. This CDR3 has 15 residues. This chain's CDR3 is CASRHTGANKNIQYF.

J is TRBJ2-2 and V is TRBV20-1; there is no DNA to check the TCRdb D call of TRBD2. CDR3 length: 14 residues. Germline CDR1 is DFQATT and CDR2 is SNEGSKA (reference sequence). CDR3: CSAKDYINTGELFF.

V usage is TRBV5-4 and J usage is TRBJ2-7; lacking DNA, the TRBD1 call made by TCRdb goes unchecked. The CDR3 loop spans 14 amino acids. Germline values: CDR1 SGHNT, CDR2 YYREEE (reference sequence). CDR3 loop: CASSGTVPMDEQYF.

The rearrangement links TRBV19 to TRBJ2-7; with no DNA, the TCRdb D assignment of TRBD2 cannot be verified. This CDR3 region has 15 residues. Germline V gene sequence: CDR1 LNHDA, CDR2 SQIVND (reference sequence). This CDR3 is CASSPGLRSSYEQYF.